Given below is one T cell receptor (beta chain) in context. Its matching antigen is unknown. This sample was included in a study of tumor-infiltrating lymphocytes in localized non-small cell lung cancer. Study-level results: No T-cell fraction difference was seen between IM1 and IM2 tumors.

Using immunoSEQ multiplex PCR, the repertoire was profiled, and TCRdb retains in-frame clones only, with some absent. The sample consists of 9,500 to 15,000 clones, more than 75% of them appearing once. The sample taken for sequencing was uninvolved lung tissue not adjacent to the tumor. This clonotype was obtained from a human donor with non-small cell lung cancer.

CDR3 sequence reads: CASSLDAWANVLTF. The DNA of the CDR3 is TGTGCCAGCAGCCTCGACGCCTGGGCCAACGTCCTGACTTTC. This rearrangement joins TRBV5-8 to TRBJ2-6; D not resolved. Germline V gives CDR1 SGHTS, CDR2 YDEGEE. Trimming shortened V by 4 bases and J by 5 bases, and 10 bases separated the two germline ends. The CDR3 is 14 amino acids.